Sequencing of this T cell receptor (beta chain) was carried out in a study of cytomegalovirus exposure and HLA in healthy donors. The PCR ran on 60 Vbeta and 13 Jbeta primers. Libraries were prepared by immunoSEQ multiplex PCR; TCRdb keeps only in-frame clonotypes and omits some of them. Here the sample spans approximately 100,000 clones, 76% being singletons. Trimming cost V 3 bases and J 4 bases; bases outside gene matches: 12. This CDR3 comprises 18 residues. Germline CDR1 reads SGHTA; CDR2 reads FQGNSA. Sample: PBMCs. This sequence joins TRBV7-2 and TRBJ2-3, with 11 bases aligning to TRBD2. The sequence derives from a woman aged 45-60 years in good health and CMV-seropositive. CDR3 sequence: CASSFPTLAGGRADTQYF. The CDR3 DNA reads TGTGCCAGCAGCTTCCCTACGTTAGCGGGGGGGCGCGCAGATACGCAGTATTTT.